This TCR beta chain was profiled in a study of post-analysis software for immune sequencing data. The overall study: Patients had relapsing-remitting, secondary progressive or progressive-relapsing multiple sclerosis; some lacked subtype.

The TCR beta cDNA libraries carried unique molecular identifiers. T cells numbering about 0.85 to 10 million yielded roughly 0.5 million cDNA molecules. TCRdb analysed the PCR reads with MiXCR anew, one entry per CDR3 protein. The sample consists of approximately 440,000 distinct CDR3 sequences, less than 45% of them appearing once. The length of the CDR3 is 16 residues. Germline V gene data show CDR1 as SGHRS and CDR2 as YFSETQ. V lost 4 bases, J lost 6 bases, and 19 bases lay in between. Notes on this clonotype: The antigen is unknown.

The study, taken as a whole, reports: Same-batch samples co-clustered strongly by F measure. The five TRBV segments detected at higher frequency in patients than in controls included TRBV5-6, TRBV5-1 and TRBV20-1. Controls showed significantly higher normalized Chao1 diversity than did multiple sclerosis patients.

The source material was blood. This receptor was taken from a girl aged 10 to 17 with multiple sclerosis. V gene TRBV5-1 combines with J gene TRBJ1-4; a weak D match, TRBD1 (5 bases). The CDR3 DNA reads TGCGCCAGCAGCATCCGGGACCCGGGGGAAGATGAAAAACTGTTTTTT. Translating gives CASSIRDPGEDEKLFF.